A selection of T cell receptor beta chains follows, all from one sample in a study of immune evolution from preneoplasia to lung adenocarcinoma. TCRdb's table, derived via immunoSEQ multiplex PCR, lists solely in-frame clones and lacks some. The sample has some 2,500 clones, approximately 80% seen once. The sample consisted of FFPE invasive lung adenocarcinoma tissue. These receptor sequences come from a person aged 55-80 years with invasive lung adenocarcinoma. The CDR3 runs from the conserved cysteine through the conserved F or W. The D gene is left open where the match is weak. Size is stated for part of the rows, as once, few or many counts, or as a class when the clone is expanded.

J | length | D | V | size | DNA | CDR3
TRBJ2-7 | 10 | . | TRBV20-1 | . | TGCAGTGTCGGATACTACGAGCAGTACTTC | CSVGYYEQYF
TRBJ1-2 | 15 | TRBD1 | TRBV11-2 | . | TGTGCCAGCAGCTTAGGTACAGGGGTGAGCTATGGCTACACCTTC | CASSLGTGVSYGYTF
TRBJ1-5 | 15 | TRBD1 | TRBV30 | . | TGTGCCTGGAGTCCCGACGCAGGGGGGGCTCAGCCCCAGCATTTT | CAWSPDAGGAQPQHF
TRBJ2-5 | 14 | TRBD1 | TRBV6-6 | . | TGTGCCAGCAGTTGGACAGGGTCCCAAGAGACCCAGTACTTC | CASSWTGSQETQYF
TRBJ1-2 | 13 | TRBD1 | TRBV6-1 | . | TGTGCCAGCACTCCCCAGGGGGCCTATGGCTACACCTTC | CASTPQGAYGYTF
TRBJ1-5 | 15 | . | TRBV27 | . | TGTGCCAGCAGTTTAACAGGGTTTAGCAATCAGCCCCAGCATTTT | CASSLTGFSNQPQHF
TRBJ1-2 | 12 | . | TRBV11-2 | . | TGTGCCAGCAGCCTTGCTCCGGGTGGCTACACCTTC | CASSLAPGGYTF
TRBJ2-5 | 13 | . | TRBV19 | . | TGTGCCAGTAGTGGACAACTCCAAGAGACCCAGTACTTC | CASSGQLQETQYF
TRBJ1-3 | 13 | . | TRBV14 | . | TGTGCCAGCAGCCCCCAATGGGTAAACACCATATATTTT | CASSPQWVNTIYF
TRBJ2-5 | 15 | . | TRBV9 | . | TGTGCCAGCAGCGTAGGGGGGGGGCTGCGCGAGACCCAGTACTTC | CASSVGGGLRETQYF
TRBJ2-1 | 15 | . | TRBV4-3 | . | TGCGCCAGCAGCCAGGATAGTGGCAGGTTCAATGAGCAGTTCTTC | CASSQDSGRFNEQFF
TRBJ1-4 | 13 | . | TRBV7-2 | . | TGTGCCAGCGGCCGGGACCGCAATGAAAAACTGTTTTTT | CASGRDRNEKLFF
TRBJ2-6 | 15 | . | TRBV6-1 | . | TGTGCCACCACTGCCGGGGGTACTGGGGCCAACGTCCTGACTTTC | CATTAGGTGANVLTF
TRBJ2-3 | 16 | TRBD1 | TRBV5-1 | . | TGCGCCAGCAGCACGGGACAGACCGCTAGCACAGATACGCAGTATTTT | CASSTGQTASTDTQYF
TRBJ1-1 | 14 | . | TRBV4-1 | . | TGCGCCAGCAGCCAAGGTCAGATTGACACTGAAGCTTTCTTT | CASSQGQIDTEAFF
TRBJ1-5 | 17 | . | TRBV21-1 | . | TGTGCCAGCAGCAATCGGGACAGGAAGTTGGACAATCAGCCCCAGCATTTT | CASSNRDRKLDNQPQHF
TRBJ2-7 | 14 | . | TRBV9 | . | TGTGCCAGCAGCGCTAGACATTTGGCGTCCGAGCAGTACTTC | CASSARHLASEQYF
TRBJ2-1 | 12 | . | TRBV25-1 | . | TGTGCCAGCAGTGCGACCCTGGGTGAGCAGTTCTTC | CASSATLGEQFF
TRBJ2-5 | 15 | TRBD2 | TRBV2 | . | TGTGCCAGCCGACTAGCGGAAACAAAACAAGAGACCCAGTACTTC | CASRLAETKQETQYF
TRBJ1-1 | 14 | . | TRBV5-1 | . | TGCGCCAGCAGCCGGGGACGGATAAACACTGAAGCTTTCTTT | CASSRGRINTEAFF
TRBJ2-7 | 13 | . | TRBV11-2 | . | TGTGCCAGCAGCTTAGGTGGGGGCTACGAGCAGTACTTC | CASSLGGGYEQYF
TRBJ2-1 | 16 | TRBD2 | TRBV7-3 | . | TGTGCCAGCAGCTTATCGGCCGGGAGGTGGTCCAATGAGCAGTTCTTC | CASSLSAGRWSNEQFF
TRBJ2-2 | 17 | TRBD2 | TRBV11-3 | once | TGTGCCAGCAGCTTAGATGGGGCGGGAGGTCGCACCGGGGAGCTGTTTTTT | CASSLDGAGGRTGELFF